This T cell receptor beta chain was found in a study of PD-L1 blockade in urothelial cancer. The overall study: Most patients, twenty-five of 29, were males with bladder-origin cancer. T cell content in blood samples showed a median of 141,255.

This table comes from immunoSEQ multiplex PCR, and its TCRdb copy is limited to in-frame clones, with some not included. This sample has 55,000 to 85,000 clones, with about 83% found just once. This clone was found once. Its target is unknown. Whole-study results and caveats: Below-median pretreatment blood TCR clonality was associated with improved progression-free and overall survival. More expansion of tumor-associated blood clones, seen at 3 weeks, marked durable-benefit patients.

Time point of the sample: pretreatment peripheral blood. Germline CDR1 reads MDHEN; CDR2 reads SYDVKM. This CDR3 has 12 residues. Trimming pared 8 bases from V and 5 bases from J, leaving 12 bases between. Source: PBMCs, taken around atezolizumab (anti-PD-L1) treatment. The chain carries TRBV28 and TRBJ1-2; TRBD1 is a possible D gene (6 bases). This TCR derives from a woman in her 70s with urothelial cancer. The CDR3 loop is CASFATGYGYTF. In nucleotides, the CDR3 is TGTGCCAGCTTCGCAACAGGGTATGGCTACACCTTC.